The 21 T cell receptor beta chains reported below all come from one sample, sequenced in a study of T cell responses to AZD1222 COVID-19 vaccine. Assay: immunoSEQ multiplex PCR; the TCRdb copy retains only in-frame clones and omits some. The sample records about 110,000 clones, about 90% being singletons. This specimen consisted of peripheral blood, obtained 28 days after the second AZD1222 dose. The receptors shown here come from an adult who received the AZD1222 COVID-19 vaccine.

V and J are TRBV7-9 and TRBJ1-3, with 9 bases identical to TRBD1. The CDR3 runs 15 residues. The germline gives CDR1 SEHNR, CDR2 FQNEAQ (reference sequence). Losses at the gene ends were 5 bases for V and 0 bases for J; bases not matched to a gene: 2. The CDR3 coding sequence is TGTGCCAGCAGCGTGACAGGGGGCTCTGGAAACACCATATATTTT. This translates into CASSVTGGSGNTIYF.

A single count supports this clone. CDR3 nucleotide sequence: TGTGCCTGGAGTGATGGGGACAGGCACTTTGGGGAGCAGTACTTC. It translates to CAWSDGDRHFGEQYF. The chain links TRBV30 to TRBJ2-7, with 8 bases aligning to TRBD1. The junction had 12 bases not matched to a gene; V was cut back by 1 base and J by 7 bases. The CDR3 has 15 residues. Germline V lookup: CDR1 GTSNPN, CDR2 SVGIG (reference sequence).

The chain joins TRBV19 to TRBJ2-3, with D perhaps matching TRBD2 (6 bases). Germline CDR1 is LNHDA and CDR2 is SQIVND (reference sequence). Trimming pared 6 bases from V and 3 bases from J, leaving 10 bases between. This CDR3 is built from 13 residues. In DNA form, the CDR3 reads TGTGCCAGTAGAGTGGGGGGAACAGATACGCAGTATTTT. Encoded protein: CASRVGGTDTQYF.

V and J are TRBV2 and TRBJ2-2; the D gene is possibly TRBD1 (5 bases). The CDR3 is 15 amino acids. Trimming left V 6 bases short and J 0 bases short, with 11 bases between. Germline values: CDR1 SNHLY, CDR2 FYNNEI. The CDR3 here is CASRGRASNTGELFF. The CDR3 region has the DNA TGTGCCAGCAGAGGCAGGGCTTCGAACACCGGGGAGCTGTTTTTT.

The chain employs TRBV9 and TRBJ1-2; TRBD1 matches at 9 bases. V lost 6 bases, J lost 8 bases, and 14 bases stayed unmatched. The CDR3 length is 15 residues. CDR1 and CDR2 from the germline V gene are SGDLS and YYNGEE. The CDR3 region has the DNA TGTGCCAGCAAGCCCTTACAGGGGGCTGGGATAGGCTACACCTTC. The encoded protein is CASKPLQGAGIGYTF.

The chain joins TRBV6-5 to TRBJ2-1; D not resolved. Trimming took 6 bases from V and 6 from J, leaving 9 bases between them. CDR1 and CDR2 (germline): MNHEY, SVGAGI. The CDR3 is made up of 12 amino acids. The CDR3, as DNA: TGTGCCAGCAGCACACCAAGCAATGAGCAGTTCTTC. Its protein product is CASSTPSNEQFF.

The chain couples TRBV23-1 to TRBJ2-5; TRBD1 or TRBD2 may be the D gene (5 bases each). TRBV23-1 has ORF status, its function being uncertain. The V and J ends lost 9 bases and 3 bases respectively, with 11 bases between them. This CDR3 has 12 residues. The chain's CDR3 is CARGLGEETQYF. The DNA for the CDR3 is TGCGCCAGGGGGTTGGGGGAAGAGACCCAGTACTTC.

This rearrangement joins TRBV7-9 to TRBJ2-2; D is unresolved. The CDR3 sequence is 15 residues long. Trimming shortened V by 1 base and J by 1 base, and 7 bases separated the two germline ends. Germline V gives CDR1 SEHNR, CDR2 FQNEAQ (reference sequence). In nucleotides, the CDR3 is TGTGCCAGCAGCTTAGATGGGCTGAACACCGGGGAGCTGTTTTTT. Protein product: CASSLDGLNTGELFF.

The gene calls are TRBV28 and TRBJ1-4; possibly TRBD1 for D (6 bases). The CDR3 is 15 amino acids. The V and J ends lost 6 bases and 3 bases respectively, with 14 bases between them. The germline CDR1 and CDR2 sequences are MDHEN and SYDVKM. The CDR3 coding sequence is TGTGCCAGCAGCCCCCCAGGGGCCGCTAATGAAAAACTGTTTTTT. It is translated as CASSPPGAANEKLFF.

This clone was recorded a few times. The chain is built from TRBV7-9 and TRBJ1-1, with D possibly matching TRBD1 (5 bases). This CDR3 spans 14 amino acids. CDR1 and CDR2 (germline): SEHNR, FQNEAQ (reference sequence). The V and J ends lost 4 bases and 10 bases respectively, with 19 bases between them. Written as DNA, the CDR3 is TGTGCCAGCAGCTCCCCGGGGCAACCGCCTGGAGCTTTCTTT. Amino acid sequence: CASSSPGQPPGAFF.

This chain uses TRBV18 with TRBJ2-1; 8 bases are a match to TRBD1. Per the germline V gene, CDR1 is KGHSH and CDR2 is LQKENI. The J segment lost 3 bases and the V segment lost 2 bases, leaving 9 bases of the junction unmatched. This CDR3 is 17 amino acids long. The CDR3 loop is CASSPAGTGLGYNEQFF. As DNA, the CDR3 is TGTGCCAGCTCACCAGCCGGGACAGGTCTCGGCTACAATGAGCAGTTCTTC.

The CDR3 is CASSLSSYEQYF. CDR3 bases: TGTGCCAGCAGCCTGAGCTCCTACGAGCAGTACTTC. The gene calls are TRBV11-2 and TRBJ2-7; D ambiguous. The CDR3 sequence is 12 residues long. V lost 5 bases and J 0 bases, leaving 5 bases between the germline ends. The germline V gene has CDR1 SGHAT and CDR2 FQNNGV.

CDR3 residues: CASSPSTGVQETQYF. CDR3 DNA sequence: TGTGCCAGCTCACCATCGACAGGGGTCCAAGAGACCCAGTACTTC. The chain joins TRBV18 to TRBJ2-5; TRBD1 matches 8 bases. The length of the CDR3 is 15 residues. CDR1 and CDR2 (germline): KGHSH, LQKENI. J lost 1 base, V lost 2 bases, and 3 bases had no gene match. The whole variable domain, filled in from reference TRBV18 and TRBJ2-5, reads NAGVMQNPRHLVRRRGQEARLRCSPMKGHSHVYWYRQLPEEGLKFMVYLQKENIIDESGMPKERFSAEFPKEGPSILRIQQVVRGDSAAYFCASSPSTGVQETQYFGPGTRLLVL.

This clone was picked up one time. CDR3 coding DNA: TGTGCCAGTAGCACAGGGGATAGCGGTGAAGCTTTCTTT. Protein product: CASSTGDSGEAFF. The chain has TRBV19 and TRBJ1-1; 7 bases align to TRBD1. The V gene end was trimmed by 6 bases and the J gene end by 7 bases; junction bases not matched to a gene: 8. The V gene's germline CDR1 is LNHDA and CDR2 SQIVND (reference sequence). There are 13 residues in the CDR3.

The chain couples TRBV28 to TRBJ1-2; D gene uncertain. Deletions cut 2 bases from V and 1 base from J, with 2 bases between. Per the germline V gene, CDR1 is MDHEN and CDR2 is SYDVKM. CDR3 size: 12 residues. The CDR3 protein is CASSLLNYGYTF. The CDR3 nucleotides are TGTGCCAGCAGTTTACTTAACTATGGCTACACCTTC.

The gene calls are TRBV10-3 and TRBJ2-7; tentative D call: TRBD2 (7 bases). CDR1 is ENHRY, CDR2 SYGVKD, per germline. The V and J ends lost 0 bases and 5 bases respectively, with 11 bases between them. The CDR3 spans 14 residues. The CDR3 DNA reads TGTGCCATCAGTGAGTCGGGGGGGCCAAACGAGCAGTACTTC. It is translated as CAISESGGPNEQYF.

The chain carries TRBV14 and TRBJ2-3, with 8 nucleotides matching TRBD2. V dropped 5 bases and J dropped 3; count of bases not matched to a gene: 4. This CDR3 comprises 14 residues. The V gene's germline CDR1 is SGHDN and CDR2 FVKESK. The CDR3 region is CASSVRGVTDTQYF. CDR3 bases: TGTGCCAGCAGCGTGCGGGGGGTTACAGATACGCAGTATTTT.

The CDR3 DNA reads as TGTGCCAGCAGCTTAAGCAACAGGGCTTCGGACAATGAGCAGTTCTTC. Residues: CASSLSNRASDNEQFF. This chain connects TRBV7-3 to TRBJ2-1, with D maybe TRBD1 (6 bases). The germline gives CDR1 SGHTA, CDR2 FQGTGA. The CDR3 runs 16 residues. Trimming shortened V by 1 base and J by 5 bases, and 15 bases separated the two germline ends.

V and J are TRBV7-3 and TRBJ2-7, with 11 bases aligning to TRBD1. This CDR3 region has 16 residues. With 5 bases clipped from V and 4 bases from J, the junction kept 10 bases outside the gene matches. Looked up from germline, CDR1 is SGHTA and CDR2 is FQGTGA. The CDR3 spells CASSARGTGGSYEQYF. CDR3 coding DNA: TGTGCCAGCAGCGCAAGAGGGACAGGGGGGAGTTACGAGCAGTACTTC.

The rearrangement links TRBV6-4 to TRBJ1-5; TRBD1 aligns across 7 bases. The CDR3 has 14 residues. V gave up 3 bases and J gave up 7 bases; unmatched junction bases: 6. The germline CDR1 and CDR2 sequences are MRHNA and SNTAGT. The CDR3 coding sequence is TGTGCCAGCAGTGAAAGAGGGGGCGGGCAGCCCCAGCATTTT. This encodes CASSERGGGQPQHF.

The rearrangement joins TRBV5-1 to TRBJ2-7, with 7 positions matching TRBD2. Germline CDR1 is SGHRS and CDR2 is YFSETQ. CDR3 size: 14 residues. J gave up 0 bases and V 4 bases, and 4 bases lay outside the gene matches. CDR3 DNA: TGCGCCAGCAGCCGGCGGGGGAGCTCCTACGAGCAGTACTTC. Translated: CASSRRGSSYEQYF.